Presented here are 29 T cell receptor beta chains from one specimen sequenced in a study of shared clonotypes between healthy human individuals. Data came from immunoSEQ multiplex PCR; TCRdb stores just in-frame clones and leaves some out. Of approximately 1,500,000 clones in the sample, 95% to 99% were seen once. The sequenced sample was naive CD4+ T cells sorted from blood. The sample's subset: CD45RA+ positively selected. Receptor source: a man aged 30-40 years in good health.

The chain recombines TRBV28 with TRBJ2-2, with D perhaps TRBD2 (6 bases). Trimming cost V 5 bases and J 5 bases, with 9 bases left between them. CDR3 size: 13 residues. Germline V gene data show CDR1 as MDHEN and CDR2 as SYDVKM. The CDR3 region is CASSGLPTGELFF. The DNA of the CDR3 is TGTGCCAGCAGTGGACTACCTACCGGGGAGCTGTTTTTT.

The chain joins TRBV4-2 to TRBJ1-4; D might be TRBD1 (5 bases). The V end lost 2 bases, the J end lost 0 bases, and 13 bases lay between the germline ends. Per the germline V gene, CDR1 is LGHNA and CDR2 is YNFKEQ. The CDR3 runs 17 residues. This CDR3 reads CASSQRQTPTTNEKLFF. The CDR3 DNA reads as TGTGCCAGCAGCCAACGACAGACACCGACAACTAATGAAAAACTGTTTTTT.

The chain employs TRBV5-5 and TRBJ1-1; D not certain. The V end was cut by 0 bases, the J end by 1 base, with 4 bases between. The CDR3 runs to 13 residues. Germline V gene lookup returns CDR1 SGHKS and CDR2 YYEKEE (reference sequence). The CDR3 DNA follows: TGTGCCAGCAGCTTGGACTGGAACACTGAAGCTTTCTTT. Its protein is CASSLDWNTEAFF.

A remark on this clone: The identical CDR3 is also encoded by other nucleotide sequences in the sample. This chain joins TRBV5-1 and TRBJ2-5; D not certain. This CDR3 comprises 14 residues. The V gene's germline CDR1 is SGHRS and CDR2 YFSETQ. Trimming stripped 0 bases from V and 5 bases from J, with 11 bases between. The CDR3 DNA sequence: TGCGCCAGCAGCTTGGTAGCAGGCGAGGAGACCCAGTACTTC. Its protein product is CASSLVAGEETQYF.

This clone has just a few counts. The rearrangement joins TRBV18 to TRBJ2-5; D possibly matches TRBD1 or TRBD2 (5 bases each). V shed 4 bases and J shed 5 bases, with 14 bases lying between them. The CDR3 has 14 residues. CDR1 is KGHSH and CDR2 is LQKENI in the germline V gene. In DNA, the CDR3 is TGTGCCAGCTCACGGGCAGGGACCCGTGAGACCCAGTACTTC. It is translated as CASSRAGTRETQYF.

The chain couples TRBV2 to TRBJ2-7, with D possibly being TRBD1 (6 bases). Germline CDR1 and CDR2: SNHLY and FYNNEI. CDR3 length: 12 residues. Trimming cost V 6 bases and J 6 bases, with 12 bases left between them. CDR3 nucleotide sequence: TGTGCCAGCAGAACCGGGACACCCGAGCAGTACTTC. It translates to CASRTGTPEQYF.

The genes are TRBV5-4 and TRBJ2-1, with 7 bases fitting TRBD2. The CDR3 runs to 13 residues. J gave up 7 bases and V 4 bases, and 5 bases lay outside the gene matches. Germline-derived CDR1 and CDR2 are SGHNT and YYREEE (reference sequence). The CDR3 nucleotides are TGTGCCAGCAGCGGGAGGGTGTTGAATGAGCAGTTCTTC. This translates into CASSGRVLNEQFF.

The chain has TRBV28 and TRBJ1-1; 7 nucleotides agree with TRBD1. The CDR3 is made up of 14 amino acids. Germline V gene lookup returns CDR1 MDHEN and CDR2 SYDVKM. Trimming at V came to 7 bases and at J to 1 base, leaving 6 bases not matched to a gene. In DNA form, the CDR3 reads TGTGCCAGCAAAACAGGGGTTAAGAACACTGAAGCTTTCTTT. Translated, it gives CASKTGVKNTEAFF. The full variable domain, in which reference TRBV28 and TRBJ1-1 provide the parts outside the CDR3, is DVKVTQSSRYLVKRTGEKVFLECVQDMDHENMFWYRQDPGLGLRLIYFSYDVKMKEKGDIPEGYSVSREKKERFSLILESASTNQTSMYLCASKTGVKNTEAFFGQGTRLTVV.

V is TRBV11-2 and J is TRBJ1-5; no reliable D call. Trimming left V 5 bases short and J 6 bases short, with 14 bases between. The germline V gene encodes CDR1 SGHAT and CDR2 FQNNGV. The CDR3 totals 14 residues. Here the CDR3 reads CASSAFQASQPQHF. CDR3 coding DNA: TGTGCCAGCAGCGCGTTTCAGGCATCTCAGCCCCAGCATTTT.

This chain joins TRBV12-5 and TRBJ2-2; D is unclear. The germline V gene has CDR1 LGHNT and CDR2 FRNRAP. V was shortened by 1 base and J by 4 bases, with 7 bases between the two germline ends. This CDR3 region has 14 residues. The DNA of the CDR3 is TGTGCTAGTGGTTTGGGGGGTACCACCGGGGAGCTGTTTTTT. This translates into CASGLGGTTGELFF.

This rearrangement joins TRBV5-1 to TRBJ2-7; the match to TRBD1 covers 7 bases. The V and J ends lost 3 bases and 2 bases, in that order; junction bases with no gene match: 5. Looked up from germline, CDR1 is SGHRS and CDR2 is YFSETQ. The CDR3 consists of 14 residues. The CDR3 bases are TGCGCCAGCAGCTCCGGGACAGTACCCTACGAGCAGTACTTC. Translation: CASSSGTVPYEQYF.

V and J are TRBV5-5 and TRBJ2-4; 10 bases line up with TRBD1. CDR3 length: 16 residues. Per germline, CDR1 SGHKS and CDR2 YYEKEE (reference sequence). After removal of 4 bases from V and 6 bases from J, the junction contained 10 bases not matched to a gene. The CDR3 is CASSPGTGVRRNIQYF. In DNA, the CDR3 is TGTGCCAGCAGCCCGGGGACAGGGGTGAGGAGAAACATTCAGTACTTC.

This chain joins TRBV2 and TRBJ1-4; D is uncertain. The CDR3 is 17 amino acids. With 4 bases removed from V and 7 bases from J, the gap between germline ends came to 22 bases. CDR1 SNHLY and CDR2 FYNNEI come from the germline V gene. The CDR3 here is CASSGTSEWGVLEKLFF. CDR3 nucleotides: TGTGCCAGCAGTGGCACCTCCGAATGGGGTGTCCTTGAAAAACTGTTTTTT.

The chain links TRBV20-1 to TRBJ1-2, with D hard to call. There are 11 residues in the CDR3. The ends were cut back, 5 bases at V and 6 bases at J, with 10 bases in the middle. The germline V gene encodes CDR1 DFQATT and CDR2 SNEGSKA (reference sequence). CDR3 sequence reads: CSAGRQDGYTF. The CDR3 DNA reads as TGCAGTGCTGGACGTCAGGATGGCTACACCTTC.

The gene calls are TRBV28 and TRBJ1-4; maybe TRBD1 (6 bases). V lost 6 bases and J 10 bases, leaving 18 bases between the germline ends. Germline CDR1 reads MDHEN; CDR2 reads SYDVKM. CDR3 length: 14 amino acids. The DNA for the CDR3 is TGTGCCAGCAGACCACCAGGGGAAGGCGGAAAACTGTTTTTT. The encoded protein is CASRPPGEGGKLFF.

The V and J genes are TRBV10-2 and TRBJ2-7; unclear D gene. The V gene lost 2 bases and the J gene lost 7 bases, with 9 bases spanning the gap. The CDR3 is 12 residues long. CDR1 and CDR2 (germline): WSHSY, SAAADI. As DNA, the CDR3 is TGCGCCAGCAGTGAGGTGTCCGGGGAGCAGTACTTC. Protein sequence: CASSEVSGEQYF.

The V and J genes are TRBV7-2 and TRBJ2-4; 8 bases align to TRBD1. Germline V CDR1 and CDR2: SGHTA, FQGNSA. The CDR3 is made up of 16 amino acids. After removal of 5 bases from V and 6 bases from J, the junction contained 12 bases not matched to a gene. Here the CDR3 DNA reads TGTGCCAGCAGCGACCGGACAGGGCTAGGGAGAAACATTCAGTACTTC. Translated, it gives CASSDRTGLGRNIQYF.

The CDR3 loop reads CASSLGSGRGYNEQFF. CDR3 sequence (DNA): TGTGCCAGCAGCTTAGGATCCGGCCGTGGCTACAATGAGCAGTTCTTC. This chain connects TRBV7-7 to TRBJ2-1; no definite D call. The V end lost 1 base, the J end lost 3 bases, and 13 bases lay between the germline ends. Germline assignment: CDR1 SSHAT and CDR2 FNYEAQ (reference sequence). CDR3 length: 16 residues.

The rearrangement joins TRBV9 to TRBJ2-5, with 15 bases aligning to TRBD2. The trim removed 6 bases at V and 3 bases at J, leaving 6 bases unmatched. The CDR3 spans 16 residues. In germline, CDR1 is SGDLS, CDR2 YYNGEE. This CDR3 reads CASNGGLAGGEETQYF. CDR3 in DNA: TGTGCCAGCAACGGAGGACTAGCGGGAGGGGAAGAGACCCAGTACTTC.

The rearrangement links TRBV28 to TRBJ2-2; no clear D. The CDR3 contains 12 residues. V was trimmed by 3 bases and J by 9 bases, leaving 8 bases between them. Germline V CDR1 and CDR2: MDHEN, SYDVKM. The DNA of the CDR3 is TGTGCCAGCAGTTTCCGGACCAGGGAGCTGTTTTTT. Protein product: CASSFRTRELFF.

The V and J genes are TRBV5-1 and TRBJ2-1; TRBD1 agrees at 11 bases. The V segment lost 4 bases and the J segment 0 bases; nucleotides outside the gene matches: 9. The CDR3 covers 18 residues. Germline CDR1 is SGHRS and CDR2 is YFSETQ. CDR3 DNA: TGCGCCAGCAGCCGGACAGGGGGCTCATCGTCCTCCTACAATGAGCAGTTCTTC. Translation: CASSRTGGSSSSYNEQFF.

V and J are TRBV28 and TRBJ2-7, with D perhaps TRBD2 (5 bases). Per germline, CDR1 MDHEN and CDR2 SYDVKM. V was trimmed by 7 bases and J by 6 bases, leaving 16 bases between them. The CDR3 extends over 13 amino acids. The CDR3 nucleotides are TGTGCCAGCACCGGCGGGCCCCGCGCCGAGCAGTACTTC. Translation gives CASTGGPRAEQYF. Complete variable domain (other parts from reference TRBV28 and TRBJ2-7): DVKVTQSSRYLVKRTGEKVFLECVQDMDHENMFWYRQDPGLGLRLIYFSYDVKMKEKGDIPEGYSVSREKKERFSLILESASTNQTSMYLCASTGGPRAEQYFGPGTRLTVT.

This sequence joins TRBV28 and TRBJ2-7, with 9 bases that match TRBD2. Germline V lookup: CDR1 MDHEN, CDR2 SYDVKM. Trimming removed 2 bases from V and 0 bases from J; junction bases left unmatched: 5. The CDR3 contains 16 residues. The CDR3 loop reads CASSLGLAGSSYEQYF. CDR3 nucleotide sequence: TGTGCCAGCAGTTTAGGGCTAGCGGGAAGCTCCTACGAGCAGTACTTC. Full variable domain (rest looked up from reference TRBV28 and TRBJ2-7): DVKVTQSSRYLVKRTGEKVFLECVQDMDHENMFWYRQDPGLGLRLIYFSYDVKMKEKGDIPEGYSVSREKKERFSLILESASTNQTSMYLCASSLGLAGSSYEQYFGPGTRLTVT.

J is TRBJ1-5 and V is TRBV7-9; D not certain. CDR1 and CDR2 (germline): SEHNR, FQNEAQ (reference sequence). The V end lost 10 bases, the J end lost 0 bases, and 13 bases lay between the germline ends. This CDR3 region has 14 residues. The CDR3 protein is CATQTSASNQPQHF. The CDR3 region has the DNA TGTGCCACCCAAACGTCAGCTAGCAATCAGCCCCAGCATTTT.

The rearrangement links TRBV5-1 to TRBJ2-3; TRBD2 agrees at 8 bases. Trimming removed 5 bases from V and 4 bases from J; junction bases left unmatched: 12. The CDR3 sequence is 16 residues long. Germline V gene sequence: CDR1 SGHRS, CDR2 YFSETQ. CDR3 DNA sequence: TGCGCCAGCAGTTTTCGGAGCGGGAGTTGGTCAGATACGCAGTATTTT. Protein sequence: CASSFRSGSWSDTQYF.

CDR3 sequence (DNA): TGTGCCAGCTCCGGACAGGGATGGGATACGCAGTATTTT. Translating it yields CASSGQGWDTQYF. The chain recombines TRBV27 with TRBJ2-3, with TRBD1 matching over 8 bases. V lost 8 bases, J lost 6 bases, and 7 bases stayed unmatched. The germline gives CDR1 MNHEY, CDR2 SMNVEV (reference sequence). CDR3 length equals 13 residues.

The chain employs TRBV23-1 and TRBJ2-4; D possibly corresponds to TRBD1 (7 bases). TRBV23-1 is filed as an ORF, its function uncertain. This CDR3 has 16 amino acids. V lost 3 bases, J lost 4 bases, and 16 bases lay in between. CDR3 in DNA: TGCGCCAGCAGTCATGGAGGGGGCCGGCGGAAAAACATTCAGTACTTC. It encodes CASSHGGGRRKNIQYF.

The chain employs TRBV11-2 and TRBJ2-7; possibly TRBD2 for D (5 bases). Trimming pared 0 bases from V and 3 bases from J, leaving 6 bases between. The CDR3 totals 13 residues. Per germline, CDR1 SGHAT and CDR2 FQNNGV. The CDR3, as DNA: TGTGCCAGCAGCTTAGAGAGGGTCTACGAGCAGTACTTC. Its translation: CASSLERVYEQYF.

The rearrangement uses TRBV4-1 and TRBJ1-1; no clear D gene. The CDR3 runs to 16 residues. The germline gives CDR1 MGHRA, CDR2 YSYEKL. V lost 1 base and J lost 2, with 14 bases in between. CDR3 residues: CASSQGLAVGNTEAFF. Written as DNA, the CDR3 is TGCGCCAGCAGCCAAGGGTTGGCAGTTGGAAACACTGAAGCTTTCTTT.